The 5 T cell receptor beta chains in this list originate from one sample, sequenced in a study of Ad26.COV2.S vaccination and SARS-CoV-2 variants. Treatment of the sample: some 20 received Ad26.COV2.S at low or high dose, single or two shots; 5 received placebo; per-sample allocation not given. The study sampled participants on day 63 after the first vaccine or placebo injection. Generated by immunoSEQ multiplex PCR, the TCRdb table keeps only in-frame clones and is missing some. The sample contains roughly 500,000 clones, around nine tenths of which appear only once. The sample here was peripheral blood, taken in a trial of Ad26.COV2.S vaccine versus placebo. These receptor sequences come from a person aged 18-65 years who received the Ad26.COV2.S COVID-19 vaccine or a placebo.

Here the CDR3 reads CASTPGGLRNTEAFF. The CDR3 nucleotides read TGTGCCAGCACTCCCGGGGGGCTGAGGAACACTGAAGCTTTCTTT. The chain combines TRBV27 with TRBJ1-1; weak D call: TRBD1 (6 bases). Trimming removed 7 bases at V and 1 base at J, with 16 bases between. The CDR3 contains 15 residues. Germline assignment: CDR1 MNHEY and CDR2 SMNVEV (reference sequence).

V usage is TRBV5-8 and J usage is TRBJ1-6; D may be TRBD1 (5 bases). Trimming pared 0 bases from V and 4 bases from J, leaving 11 bases between. The CDR3 is made up of 16 amino acids. CDR1 is SGHTS and CDR2 is YDEGEE in the germline V gene. CDR3 in amino acids: CASSLEGPTYNSPLHF. CDR3 bases: TGTGCCAGCAGCTTGGAGGGGCCCACATATAATTCACCCCTCCACTTT.

The chain has TRBV11-2 and TRBJ2-2; TRBD2 matches 9 bases. The J segment lost 5 bases and the V segment lost 5 bases, leaving 6 bases of the junction unmatched. This CDR3 has 15 residues. Germline CDR1 SGHAT, CDR2 FQNNGV. The CDR3: CASSEQRGVTGELFF. DNA for the CDR3: TGTGCCAGCAGCGAACAGCGGGGGGTAACCGGGGAGCTGTTTTTT.

The J gene is TRBJ1-4, the V gene TRBV7-9; 9 positions agree with TRBD1. Germline V gene lookup returns CDR1 SEHNR and CDR2 FQNEAQ (reference sequence). The junction had 8 bases not matched to a gene; V was cut back by 5 bases and J by 1 base. This CDR3 is built from 17 residues. CDR3: CASSDIGQGLTNEKLFF. The CDR3 DNA sequence: TGTGCCAGCAGCGACATCGGACAGGGGCTAACTAATGAAAAACTGTTTTTT. The full variable domain, completed using reference TRBV7-9 and TRBJ1-4, is DTGVSQNPRHKITKRGQNVTFRCDPISEHNRLYWYRQTLGQGPEFLTYFQNEAQLEKSRLLSDRFSAERPKGSFSTLEIQRTEQGDSAMYLCASSDIGQGLTNEKLFFGSGTQLSVL.

The chain has TRBV29-1 and TRBJ1-1, with TRBD1 as a possible D gene (5 bases). CDR1 and CDR2 (germline): SQVTM, ANQGSEA. The V gene lost 7 bases and the J gene lost 8 bases, with 11 bases spanning the gap. The CDR3 extends over 10 amino acids. CDR3 region: CSALDNEAFF. The CDR3 DNA sequence: TGCAGCGCCCTGGACAACGAAGCTTTCTTT.